These T cell receptor beta chains were read from a single sample in a study of T cell repertoires in cytomegalovirus infection. TCRdb itself ran the reads through MiXCR, one entry per CDR3 protein. Altogether 450,000 to 650,000 distinct CDR3 sequences are present, 35% to 50% being singletons, with the ten largest covering around 50%. Their antigens are not known. The sequencing here drew on cultured PBMCs, taken from culture after CMV antigen stimulation. These receptors all stem from a human donor in good health (CMV status not recorded). Some clones in this sample may be carry-over from other donors' samples. The CDR3 runs from the conserved cysteine through the conserved F or W. D genes are given only for firm matches. Not all rows give a size; the values are once, few, many and, for expanded clones, a class.

abundance	len	j_gene	d_gene	v_gene	CDR3aa	CDR3nt
few	14	TRBJ1-2	-	TRBV6-5	CASSYTGGGRGYTF	TGTGCCAGCAGTTACACTGGGGGAGGAAGGGGCTACACCTTC
-	18	TRBJ2-7	TRBD2	TRBV20-1	CSARDRDSSAGGSYEQYF	TGCAGTGCTAGAGATCGAGATTCCTCCGCGGGAGGGTCCTACGAGCAGTACTTC
once	13	TRBJ2-1	-	TRBV11-2	CASSAGLYNEQFF	TGTGCCAGCAGCGCCGGACTGTACAATGAGCAGTTCTTC
-	13	TRBJ2-7	TRBD2	TRBV19	CASSTGLGGEQYF	TGTGCCAGTAGTACCGGACTAGGAGGCGAGCAGTACTTC
few	12	TRBJ1-5	-	TRBV7-9	CASSLDYQPQHF	TGTGCCAGCAGCTTAGACTATCAGCCCCAGCATTTT
few	16	TRBJ2-5	TRBD2	TRBV7-6	CASTPQAGLAGGTQYF	TGTGCCAGCACTCCCCAGGCAGGGCTAGCGGGGGGGACCCAGTACTTC
once	13	TRBJ2-7	-	TRBV5-1	CASSWDPNYEQYF	TGCGCCAGCAGCTGGGACCCAAACTACGAGCAGTACTTC
-	14	TRBJ2-5	TRBD2	TRBV6-1	CASNQAGAPGAQYF	TGTGCCAGCAATCAAGCGGGGGCCCCGGGGGCCCAGTACTTC
-	16	TRBJ2-3	TRBD2	TRBV12-3/TRBV12-4	CASSLGTSGGSDTQYF	TGTGCCAGCAGTTTAGGGACTAGCGGGGGATCGGATACGCAGTATTTT
-	13	TRBJ2-3	-	TRBV3-1	CASSPQPEDTQYF	TGTGCCAGCAGCCCACAACCTGAAGATACGCAGTATTTT
few	15	TRBJ2-7	-	TRBV7-2	CASSFKGVSSYEQYF	TGTGCCAGCAGCTTCAAGGGAGTGAGCTCCTACGAGCAGTACTTC
many	14	TRBJ2-7	-	TRBV7-2	CASSLGGLWYEQYF	TGTGCCAGCAGCTTAGGGGGACTCTGGTACGAGCAGTACTTC
-	11	TRBJ2-3	-	TRBV29-1	CSVLGGDTQYF	TGCAGCGTTCTAGGGGGGGATACGCAGTATTTT
few	17	TRBJ2-7	-	TRBV11-2	CASSLDGLRDKPYEQYF	TGTGCCAGCAGCTTAGATGGTTTACGGGACAAGCCCTACGAGCAGTACTTC
few	14	TRBJ2-1	-	TRBV11-2	CASSPGLLRSEQFF	TGTGCCAGCAGCCCGGGACTCTTAAGGAGTGAGCAGTTCTTC
many	15	TRBJ2-2	-	TRBV7-2	CASSLVPSNTGELFF	TGTGCCAGCAGCTTAGTCCCGTCAAACACCGGGGAGCTGTTTTTT
-	16	TRBJ2-7	TRBD2	TRBV4-3	CASSHLTSGRTYEQYF	TGCGCCAGCAGCCATCTAACTAGCGGGAGGACCTACGAGCAGTACTTC
once	16	TRBJ2-7	TRBD1	TRBV19	CASSGNSQGSSYEQYF	TGTGCCAGTAGTGGAAACTCACAGGGGTCCTCCTACGAGCAGTACTTC
few	15	TRBJ2-1	TRBD2	TRBV11-2	CASSLGSGGGFEQFF	TGTGCCAGCAGCTTAGGGAGTGGGGGGGGATTTGAGCAGTTCTTC
few	14	TRBJ2-2	TRBD1	TRBV7-2	CASSTRQGSGELFF	TGTGCCAGCAGCACCAGACAGGGCTCCGGGGAGCTGTTTTTT
few	13	TRBJ1-6	-	TRBV4-1	CASRGSYNSPLHF	TGTGCCAGCCGGGGCTCCTATAATTCACCCCTCCACTTT
few	14	TRBJ1-4	-	TRBV19	CASSMGRGGEKLFF	TGTGCCAGTAGTATGGGCAGGGGAGGTGAAAAACTGTTTTTT
many	14	TRBJ2-7	-	TRBV7-2	CASSSSPSWYEQYF	TGTGCCAGCAGCTCTAGCCCCTCTTGGTACGAGCAGTACTTC
few	14	TRBJ2-3	TRBD2	TRBV7-8	CASTPGGGTDTQYF	TGTGCCAGCACCCCCGGGGGGGGCACAGATACGCAGTATTTT
-	13	TRBJ1-5	-	TRBV19	CASSVLKEWPQHF	TGTGCCAGTAGTGTACTTAAGGAGTGGCCCCAGCATTTT
-	14	TRBJ2-3	TRBD2	TRBV18	CASSPASGEHTQYF	TGTGCCAGCTCACCAGCTAGCGGGGAGCATACGCAGTATTTT
-	14	TRBJ1-1	TRBD1	TRBV5-1	CASSSQTGGAEAFF	TGCGCCAGCAGCTCACAGACAGGGGGAGCTGAAGCTTTCTTT
-	14	TRBJ1-2	TRBD1	TRBV6-2/TRBV6-3	CASSYLPGTADYTF	TGTGCCAGCAGTTACCTTCCGGGGACAGCAGACTACACCTTC
-	14	TRBJ1-2	TRBD1	TRBV4-1	CASSQPGQGEGYTF	TGCGCCAGCAGCCAGCCCGGACAGGGGGAAGGCTACACCTTC
-	16	TRBJ2-7	TRBD2	TRBV4-2	CASSQDGAGGFREQYF	TGTGCCAGCAGCCAAGACGGCGCGGGAGGCTTTCGAGAGCAGTACTTC
few	12	TRBJ2-7	-	TRBV12-3/TRBV12-4	CASSSRVEEQYF	TGTGCCAGCAGTTCTAGGGTGGAAGAGCAGTACTTC
-	16	TRBJ2-7	TRBD1	TRBV6-1	CASSVLPGQGYNEQYF	TGTGCCAGCAGTGTCCTACCGGGACAGGGGTACAACGAGCAGTACTTC
-	15	TRBJ2-7	TRBD1	TRBV28	CASSLLGTGSYEQYF	TGTGCCAGCAGTTTACTCGGGACAGGGTCCTACGAGCAGTACTTC
few	14	TRBJ2-5	-	TRBV7-9	CASSQGSGFETQYF	TGTGCCAGCAGCCAGGGCTCAGGGTTTGAGACCCAGTACTTC
-	15	TRBJ1-1	TRBD1	TRBV10-1	CASSEYPTGETEAFF	TGCGCCAGCAGTGAGTACCCGACAGGGGAGACTGAAGCTTTCTTT
-	14	TRBJ2-1	-	TRBV6-8	CASSALGGYNEQFF	TGTGCCAGCAGTGCCCTGGGGGGCTACAATGAGCAGTTCTTC
few	13	TRBJ1-4	-	TRBV5-8	CASSHFPGEKLFF	TGTGCCAGCAGCCACTTTCCTGGTGAAAAACTGTTTTTT
-	13	TRBJ1-6	TRBD1	TRBV20-1	CSAPGGYNSPLHF	TGCAGTGCTCCAGGGGGATATAATTCACCCCTCCACTTT
-	15	TRBJ2-5	TRBD2	TRBV20-1	CSAPPTSGDQETQYF	TGCAGTGCTCCACCGACTAGCGGGGACCAAGAGACCCAGTACTTC
-	14	TRBJ1-5	-	TRBV6-6	CASSGAGSHQPQHF	TGTGCCAGCAGCGGGGCCGGGAGCCATCAGCCCCAGCATTTT